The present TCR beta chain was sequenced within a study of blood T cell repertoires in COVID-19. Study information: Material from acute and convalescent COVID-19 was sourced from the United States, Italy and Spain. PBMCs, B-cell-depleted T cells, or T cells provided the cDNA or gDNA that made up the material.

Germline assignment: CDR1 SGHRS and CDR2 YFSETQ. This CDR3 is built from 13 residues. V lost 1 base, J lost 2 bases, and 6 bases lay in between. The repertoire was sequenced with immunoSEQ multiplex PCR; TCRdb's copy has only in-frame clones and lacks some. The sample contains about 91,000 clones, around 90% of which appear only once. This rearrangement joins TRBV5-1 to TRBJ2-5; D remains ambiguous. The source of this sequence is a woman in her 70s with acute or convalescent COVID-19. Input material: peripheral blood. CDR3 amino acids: CASSLPQQETQYF. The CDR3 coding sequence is TGCGCCAGCAGCTTGCCCCAACAAGAGACCCAGTACTTC. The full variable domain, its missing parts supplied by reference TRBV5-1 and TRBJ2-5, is KAGVTQTPRYLIKTRGQQVTLSCSPISGHRSVSWYQQTPGQGLQFLFEYFSETQRNKGNFPGRFSGRQFSNSRSEMNVSTLELGDSALYLCASSLPQQETQYFGPGTRLLVL.